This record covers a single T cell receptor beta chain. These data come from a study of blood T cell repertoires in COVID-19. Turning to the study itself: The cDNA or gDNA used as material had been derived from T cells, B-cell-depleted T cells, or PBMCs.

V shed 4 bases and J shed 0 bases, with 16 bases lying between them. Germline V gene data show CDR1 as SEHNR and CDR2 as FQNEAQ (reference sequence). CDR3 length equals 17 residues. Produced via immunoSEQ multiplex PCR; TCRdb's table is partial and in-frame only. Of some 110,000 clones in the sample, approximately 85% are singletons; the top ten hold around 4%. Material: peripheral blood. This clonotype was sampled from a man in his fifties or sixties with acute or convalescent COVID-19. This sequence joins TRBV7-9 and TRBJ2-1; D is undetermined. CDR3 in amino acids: CASSSPSRLSSYNEQFF. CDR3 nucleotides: TGTGCCAGCAGCTCGCCAAGCCGATTAAGCTCCTACAATGAGCAGTTCTTC. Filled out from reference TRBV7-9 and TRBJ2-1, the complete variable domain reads DTGVSQNPRHKITKRGQNVTFRCDPISEHNRLYWYRQTLGQGPEFLTYFQNEAQLEKSRLLSDRFSAERPKGSFSTLEIQRTEQGDSAMYLCASSSPSRLSSYNEQFFGPGTRLTVL.